Below, one T cell receptor beta chain is given with its context. This record belongs to a study of blood T cell repertoires in COVID-19. The germline gives CDR1 SNHLY, CDR2 FYNNEI. The J segment lost 5 bases and the V segment lost 6 bases, leaving 5 bases of the junction unmatched. CDR3 length: 15 residues. TCRdb's table, derived via immunoSEQ multiplex PCR, lists solely in-frame clones and lacks some. The data contain around 160,000 clones, about four fifths of them singletons. The chain links TRBV2 to TRBJ1-4; 11 bases are a match to TRBD1. The receptor comes from a man aged 60 to 69 with active or convalescent COVID-19. The sample was peripheral blood. The CDR3 sequence is CASRGQGVRNEKLFF. CDR3 DNA sequence: TGTGCCAGCAGGGGACAGGGGGTGAGGAATGAAAAACTGTTTTTT.